One TCR beta chain is described in this entry. It has no known antigen specificity. Per-base quality was not reported, and no clone a single base away is much larger than it. The data are from a study of cytotoxic CD8 clonotypes in ibrutinib-treated CLL (dated by TCRdb to about 2021). In terms of the full investigation: The cohort was composed of more than ten relapsed/refractory and around 15 treatment-naive patients; IGHV unmutated status was identified in around 17 patients. On average, each sample yielded around 250,000 productive templates and 85,000 to 95,000 productive rearrangements. Partial responses were observed in approximately 24 patients and complete responses in 2; after a median follow-up of 68 months, remission was maintained in roughly 15 patients and progression was observed in around twelve. All remission and progressive disease samples were collected while patients were still receiving ibrutinib. Cryopreserved peripheral blood mononuclear cells were collected at three points: before therapy, at response, and at either sustained remission or disease progression. Of the 70 to 100 people in the trial, approximately 26 had longitudinal samples available. Response samples were obtained after a median of approximately twelve months of treatment, with a range of about 6 to 40 months.

CDR1 and CDR2, per the germline V gene (reference sequence), are SEHNR and FQNEAQ. After removal of 2 bases from V and 6 bases from J, the junction retains 10 bases not matched to a gene. The CDR3 goes from the cysteine to the phenylalanine over 16 residues. Only CDR3 DNA remains: 48 bases, in frame from the first base. On a MiSeq, deep resolution sequencing aimed for a depth between 1 in 1 million and 1 in 200,000 T cells, with each clonotype covered 10x on average. TCR beta libraries were generated with the immunoSEQ hsTCRB Kit. In the paper's pipeline: The data were analyzed with ImmunoSEQ Analyzer and ImmunoSEQ Data Assistant, and V, D and J gene assignments followed IMGT definitions. Clonality was computed as one minus normalized Shannon entropy of productive rearrangement frequencies, ranging from 0 to 1. Public clonotype analysis was restricted to overrepresented clonotypes comprising at least 0.05% of each patient's repertoire. Thirteen age-matched healthy donor repertoires from immuneACCESS were used as controls for clonality. TCRdb retrieved this table from immuneACCESS and kept in-frame rearrangements only. Not all clones are present; in checked studies, unresolved V genes account for under half, and no reason is known for the remainder. V, J and clone size reflect that table, while D and trimming were determined from the DNA. This sample comprises 110,000 to 150,000 clones, 77% of them detected only once. The ten largest clones represent around a quarter of the sample.

Paper-wide results and their limitations: Baseline clonality exceeded that of age-matched healthy donors and correlated strongly with circulating CD8+ T-cell counts. Public clonotypes were found to be uncommon and were observed to contract or remain stable during treatment; the increase in clonality was shown to reflect expansion of private clonotypes at ibrutinib response. At ibrutinib response clonality went up, during sustained remission it held steady, and at progression it dropped back toward baseline. Sampling times were not matched between sustained-remission and progressing patients, and lymph node repertoires were not studied.

Read against the paper, the sample's time point label means: 12 months on ibrutinib. For TCR beta library preparation, 2 to 2.5 micrograms of genomic DNA were isolated from cryopreserved PBMCs. Longitudinal blood samples from CLL patients receiving ibrutinib monotherapy were subjected to high-throughput TCR beta sequencing. Patients were enrolled in a phase 2 open-label single-center ibrutinib monotherapy trial. The source is a human donor with chronic lymphocytic leukemia. Sequenced here: PBMCs, sampled after 12 months of ibrutinib treatment. The chain joins TRBV7-9 to TRBJ2-3, with 8 central nucleotides matching TRBD2. Here the CDR3 is given as CASSLRSGSASDTQYF. The sequenced DNA is TGTGCCAGCAGCTTAAGGAGCGGGAGTGCTTCGGATACGCAGTATTTT.